The 31 T cell receptor beta chains below come from one sample, sequenced in a study of Tregs in tolerant kidney transplant recipients. Using immunoSEQ multiplex PCR, the repertoire was profiled, and TCRdb retains in-frame clones only, with some absent. The sample holds 110,000 or so clones, around 87% seen once. The material was CD4+ T cells from blood, obtained before the transplant. The origin of the receptors is a human donor who received a combined kidney and bone marrow transplant.

The rearrangement joins TRBV4-1 to TRBJ2-3; 8 bases map to TRBD2. The CDR3 is 19 residues long. V was clipped by 0 bases and J by 5 bases; unmatched bases: 16. CDR1 is MGHRA and CDR2 is YSYEKL in the germline V gene. In DNA form, the CDR3 reads TGCGCCAGCAGCCAAGATCTAAGCGGGGGAATCGGATCAGGAGATACGCAGTATTTT. It specifies CASSQDLSGGIGSGDTQYF.

The rearrangement links TRBV5-4 to TRBJ2-7; D uncertain. The V end was cut by 4 bases, the J end by 3 bases, with 11 bases between. There are 13 residues in the CDR3. Germline V gene lookup returns CDR1 SGHNT and CDR2 YYREEE (reference sequence). CDR3 nucleotides: TGTGCCAGCAGCCGCGAGGCAATCTACGAGCAGTACTTC. Translated, it gives CASSREAIYEQYF.

The chain combines TRBV19 with TRBJ1-1; D is unclear. The CDR3 length is 16 residues. Germline V CDR1 and CDR2: LNHDA, SQIVND (reference sequence). V lost 5 bases and J 0 bases, leaving 16 bases between the germline ends. As DNA, the CDR3 is TGTGCCAGTAGTCGTTTGTTAAGAGGGTTGAACACTGAAGCTTTCTTT. It specifies CASSRLLRGLNTEAFF.

This chain uses TRBV4-3 with TRBJ2-6, with unresolved D. The CDR3 totals 15 residues. The V gene's germline CDR1 is LGHNA and CDR2 YSLEER. V dropped 0 bases and J dropped 4 bases, with 7 bases sitting between them. This CDR3 reads CASSQDVAGANVLTF. The CDR3 DNA reads TGCGCCAGCAGCCAAGATGTGGCCGGGGCCAACGTCCTGACTTTC.

The rearrangement joins TRBV27 to TRBJ2-7; tentative D call: TRBD2 (6 bases). The CDR3 extends over 17 amino acids. Trimming removed 5 bases at V and 6 bases at J, with 26 bases between. Germline V gives CDR1 MNHEY, CDR2 SMNVEV (reference sequence). CDR3 DNA sequence: TGTGCCAGCAGTGCCCACCTAGCGTACGGGAGTGTCCCCGAGCAGTACTTC. Its protein product is CASSAHLAYGSVPEQYF.

The V call is TRBV7-2, the J call TRBJ2-7, with TRBD1 matching over 7 bases. V was pared by 5 bases and J by 2 bases, with 6 bases of the junction left unmatched. The CDR3 is 14 amino acids. CDR1 is SGHTA, CDR2 FQGNSA, per germline. The CDR3 reads CASSPRDRTYEQYF. The CDR3, as DNA: TGTGCCAGCAGCCCCCGGGACAGAACCTACGAGCAGTACTTC.

The genes are TRBV4-1 and TRBJ2-2, with TRBD2 identical over 10 bases. V gave up 1 base and J gave up 3 bases; unmatched junction bases: 5. The CDR3 is 17 residues long. CDR1 is MGHRA and CDR2 is YSYEKL in the germline V gene. The CDR3 DNA reads TGCGCCAGCAGCCAAGGGAAAGCGGGGGGGGACACCGGGGAGCTGTTTTTT. This translates into CASSQGKAGGDTGELFF.

The V and J genes are TRBV29-1 and TRBJ2-3, with a possible D match to TRBD2 (6 bases). CDR1 is SQVTM, CDR2 ANQGSEA, per germline. V lost 0 bases and J lost 5, with 21 bases in between. The CDR3 consists of 17 residues. DNA of the CDR3: TGCAGCGTTGAAGATCGGGGGACGGCAGGGCTCCTAGATACGCAGTATTTT. Translated, it gives CSVEDRGTAGLLDTQYF.

V is TRBV5-5 and J is TRBJ1-2; D is ambiguous. V was clipped by 2 bases and J by 4 bases, with 6 bases between them. Germline V gives CDR1 SGHKS, CDR2 YYEKEE (reference sequence). This CDR3 is 12 amino acids long. The CDR3 DNA is TGTGCCAGCAGCTTTGCCGGCTATGGCTACACCTTC. Amino acids: CASSFAGYGYTF. Full variable domain (remainder filled in from reference TRBV5-5 and TRBJ1-2): DAGVTQSPTHLIKTRGQQVTLRCSPISGHKSVSWYQQVLGQGPQFIFQYYEKEERGRGNFPDRFSARQFPNYSSELNVNALLLGDSALYLCASSFAGYGYTFGSGTRLTVV.

This chain uses TRBV27 with TRBJ2-3; TRBD1 agrees at 8 bases. There are 15 residues in the CDR3. Trimming took 6 bases from V and 1 from J; bases not matched to a gene: 6. Germline loops: CDR1 MNHEY, CDR2 SMNVEV (reference sequence). The CDR3 coding sequence is TGTGCCAGCAGACCAGGGGGCATTCGCACAGATACGCAGTATTTT. Translation gives CASRPGGIRTDTQYF.

The genes are TRBV2 and TRBJ2-1; 7 bases are shared with TRBD2. Germline CDR1 and CDR2: SNHLY and FYNNEI. The CDR3 totals 16 residues. Trimming removed 6 bases from V and 1 base from J; junction bases left unmatched: 9. The CDR3 is CASRGIGGYSYNEQFF. In DNA form, the CDR3 reads TGTGCCAGCAGGGGAATCGGGGGGTATTCCTACAATGAGCAGTTCTTC.

The chain has TRBV5-1 and TRBJ2-5, with a weak D call TRBD2 (6 bases). The CDR3 loop spans 14 amino acids. From germline, CDR1 is SGHRS and CDR2 YFSETQ. V lost 2 bases to trimming and J lost 4 bases, with 12 bases between them. The CDR3 protein is CASSFGQGGETQYF. CDR3 in DNA: TGCGCCAGCAGCTTTGGCCAGGGAGGAGAGACCCAGTACTTC.

The rearrangement uses TRBV10-3 and TRBJ2-3, with D possibly matching TRBD2 (6 bases). Looked up from germline, CDR1 is ENHRY and CDR2 is SYGVKD. The CDR3 loop spans 14 amino acids. With 6 bases removed from V and 2 bases from J, the gap between germline ends came to 12 bases. CDR3 bases: TGTGCCATCAGCGGGACTCAGCACACAGATACGCAGTATTTT. This gives the protein CAISGTQHTDTQYF.

V is TRBV6-6 and J is TRBJ1-2; perhaps TRBD1 as D (5 bases). Germline loops: CDR1 MNHNY, CDR2 SVGAGI (reference sequence). The CDR3 loop spans 13 amino acids. V was cut by 7 bases and J by 8 bases, with 17 bases left in between. In nucleotides, the CDR3 is TGTGCCAGCAACATATTGGGGGGGATCGGCTACACCTTC. It yields the protein CASNILGGIGYTF.

V is TRBV6-6 and J is TRBJ1-2; D remains unclear. Germline V gene lookup returns CDR1 MNHNY and CDR2 SVGAGI (reference sequence). V was shortened by 7 bases and J by 8 bases, with 14 bases between the two germline ends. The CDR3 contains 12 residues. CDR3 bases: TGTGCCAGCACCTCAGCGGGGTCCGGCTACACCTTC. This encodes CASTSAGSGYTF.

V and J are TRBV5-1 and TRBJ1-1; D is possibly TRBD1 (6 bases). The V gene lost 1 base and the J gene lost 5 bases, with 9 bases spanning the gap. Germline V gene data show CDR1 as SGHRS and CDR2 as YFSETQ. The CDR3 runs 13 residues. Here the CDR3 reads CASSLQGRTEAFF. CDR3 bases: TGCGCCAGCAGCTTGCAGGGGCGGACTGAAGCTTTCTTT.

The chain is built from TRBV5-4 and TRBJ1-5; D is unresolved. Trimming took off 9 bases at V and 0 bases at J, with 13 bases between the two ends. The CDR3 spans 14 residues. CDR1 is SGHNT and CDR2 is YYREEE in the germline V gene (reference sequence). As DNA, the CDR3 is TGTGCCACCTCACGGGGTAATAGCAATCAGCCCCAGCATTTT. This sequence encodes CATSRGNSNQPQHF.

This clone was observed once. The chain joins TRBV5-6 to TRBJ1-4, with D hard to call. CDR1 is SGHDT, CDR2 YYEEEE, per germline. Trimming took 2 bases from V and 0 from J, leaving 5 bases between them. The CDR3 is made up of 14 amino acids. The CDR3 loop reads CASSLTATNEKLFF. The CDR3 bases are TGTGCCAGCAGCTTAACTGCAACTAATGAAAAACTGTTTTTT.

V gene TRBV5-4 combines with J gene TRBJ2-3; 7 nucleotides match TRBD2. CDR1 is SGHNT and CDR2 is YYREEE in the germline V gene (reference sequence). The CDR3 has 16 amino acids. With 4 bases clipped from V and 6 bases from J, the junction kept 14 bases outside the gene matches. DNA of the CDR3: TGTGCCAGCAGCCCAATGGGGGGAGGGATGAAGGATACGCAGTATTTT. Translating gives CASSPMGGGMKDTQYF. Full variable domain (missing parts from reference TRBV5-4 and TRBJ2-3): ETGVTQSPTHLIKTRGQQVTLRCSSQSGHNTVSWYQQALGQGPQFIFQYYREEENGRGNFPPRFSGLQFPNYSSELNVNALELDDSALYLCASSPMGGGMKDTQYFGPGTRLTVL.

V and J are TRBV9 and TRBJ2-3; TRBD2 agrees at 7 bases. The CDR3 loop spans 14 amino acids. Germline CDR1 and CDR2: SGDLS and YYNGEE. Losses at the gene ends were 3 bases for V and 1 base for J; bases not matched to a gene: 2. The CDR3: CASSDLAGTDTQYF. The CDR3 DNA sequence: TGTGCCAGCAGCGATCTAGCGGGCACAGATACGCAGTATTTT.

In this sample, this clone turned up once. This chain links TRBV5-1 with TRBJ2-1, with 7 bases matching TRBD1. Germline values: CDR1 SGHRS, CDR2 YFSETQ. This CDR3 has 14 residues. After removal of 4 bases from V and 4 bases from J, the junction contained 5 bases not matched to a gene. The CDR3 here is CASSLQGKYNEQFF. The CDR3 nucleotides are TGCGCCAGCAGCCTACAGGGGAAGTACAATGAGCAGTTCTTC.

The chain links TRBV20-1 to TRBJ2-3, with D uncertain. Per the germline V gene, CDR1 is DFQATT and CDR2 is SNEGSKA (reference sequence). This CDR3 has 9 residues. V lost 5 bases and J 10 bases, leaving 7 bases between the germline ends. The CDR3 sequence is CSAGMPQYF. CDR3 DNA: TGCAGTGCTGGCATGCCGCAGTATTTT.

The chain links TRBV6-1 to TRBJ1-2, with D uncertain. The germline V and J ends were trimmed by 3 bases and 5 bases, with 4 bases remaining between them. This CDR3 is built from 11 residues. From germline, CDR1 is MNHNS and CDR2 SASEGT. The CDR3 protein is CASSDLYGYTF. CDR3 DNA sequence: TGTGCCAGCAGTGACCTGTATGGCTACACCTTC.

The chain carries TRBV7-9 and TRBJ2-7; 14 nucleotides match TRBD2. V shed 5 bases and J 7 bases; nucleotides not matched to a gene: 10. Germline V gives CDR1 SEHNR, CDR2 FQNEAQ (reference sequence). The CDR3 covers 16 residues. CDR3 DNA sequence: TGTGCCAGCAGCCAGGGGACTAGCGGGGGCGGTCTGGAGCAGTACTTC. Its protein product is CASSQGTSGGGLEQYF.

The CDR3 DNA follows: TGTGCCAGCAGCCCAGATGGCAATCAGCCCCAGCATTTT. Translated: CASSPDGNQPQHF. The chain has TRBV11-1 and TRBJ1-5, with D unclear. V lost 5 bases and J lost 2, with 7 bases in between. There are 13 residues in the CDR3. Germline CDR1 is SGHAT and CDR2 is FQDESV (reference sequence).

V is TRBV7-2 and J is TRBJ2-3, with D perhaps TRBD2 (6 bases). Germline V gene data show CDR1 as SGHTA and CDR2 as FQGNSA. Trimming removed 3 bases from V and 6 bases from J, with 7 bases in between. The CDR3 runs to 12 residues. The CDR3 protein is CASSFLADTQYF. CDR3 bases: TGTGCCAGCAGCTTCCTAGCGGATACGCAGTATTTT.

In DNA, the CDR3 is TGCGCCAGCAGAATCCAGGGCTACGAGCAGTACTTC. Amino acid sequence: CASRIQGYEQYF. The chain couples TRBV5-1 to TRBJ2-7, with D perhaps matching TRBD1 (5 bases). The ends were cut back, 5 bases at V and 3 bases at J, with 9 bases in the middle. CDR1 SGHRS and CDR2 YFSETQ come from the germline V gene. The CDR3 extends over 12 amino acids.

The chain links TRBV10-3 to TRBJ1-1, with TRBD1 matching over 7 bases. This CDR3 is 14 amino acids long. Germline V CDR1 and CDR2: ENHRY, SYGVKD. J lost 6 bases, V lost 3 bases, and 7 bases had no gene match. The CDR3 DNA reads as TGTGCCATCAGTGAACGACAGGGAATGGCTGAAGCTTTCTTT. Amino acids: CAISERQGMAEAFF.

The chain links TRBV20-1 to TRBJ1-3; D gene ambiguous. This CDR3 contains 11 residues. V lost 8 bases and J lost 4, with 9 bases in between. Germline values: CDR1 DFQATT, CDR2 SNEGSKA (reference sequence). In nucleotides, the CDR3 is TGCAGTCCACAATCCGGAAACACCATATATTTT. It encodes CSPQSGNTIYF.

The V gene is TRBV18, the J gene TRBJ2-1; 8 bases agree with TRBD2. This CDR3 comprises 15 residues. The J segment lost 8 bases and the V segment lost 6 bases, leaving 12 bases of the junction unmatched. Germline V gene lookup returns CDR1 KGHSH and CDR2 LQKENI. This chain's CDR3 is CASSLAGIGIDEQFF. The CDR3 DNA sequence: TGTGCCAGCTCCTTAGCGGGGATCGGGATCGATGAGCAGTTCTTC.

This clone was seen just once. V gene TRBV5-4 combines with J gene TRBJ2-7; 11 bases agree with TRBD1. Germline CDR1 is SGHNT and CDR2 is YYREEE (reference sequence). The CDR3 is 17 amino acids. V lost 4 bases, J lost 0 bases, and 9 bases stayed unmatched. The CDR3 DNA follows: TGTGCCAGCAGCGTTGGACAGGGGGCAATGAGCTCCTACGAGCAGTACTTC. Its protein is CASSVGQGAMSSYEQYF.